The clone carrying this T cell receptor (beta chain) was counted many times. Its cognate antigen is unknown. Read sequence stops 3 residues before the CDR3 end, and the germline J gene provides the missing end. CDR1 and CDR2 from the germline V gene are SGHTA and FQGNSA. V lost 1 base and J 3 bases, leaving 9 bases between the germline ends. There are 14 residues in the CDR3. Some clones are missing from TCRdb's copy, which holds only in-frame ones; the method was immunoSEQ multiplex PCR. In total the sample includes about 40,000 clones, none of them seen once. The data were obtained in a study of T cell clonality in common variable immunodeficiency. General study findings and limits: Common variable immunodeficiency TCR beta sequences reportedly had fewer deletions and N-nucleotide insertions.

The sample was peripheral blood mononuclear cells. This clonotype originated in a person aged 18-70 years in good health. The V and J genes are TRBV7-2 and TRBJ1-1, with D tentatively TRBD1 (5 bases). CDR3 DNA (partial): TGTGCCAGCAGCTTAGATGGGGGGTACACTGAA. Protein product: CASSLDGGYTE. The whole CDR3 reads CASSLDGGYTEAFF. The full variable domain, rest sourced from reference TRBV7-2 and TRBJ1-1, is GAGVSQSPSNKVTEKGKDVELRCDPISGHTALYWYRQSLGQGLEFLIYFQGNSAPDKSGLPSDRFSAERTGGSVSTLTIQRTQQEDSAVYLCASSLDGGYTEAFFGQGTRLTVV.